A selection of T cell receptor beta chains follows, all from one sample in a study of blood T cell repertoires in COVID-19. Produced via immunoSEQ multiplex PCR; TCRdb's table is partial and in-frame only. The table has approximately 200,000 clones, 80% to 90% seen once. Sequenced material: peripheral blood. All receptors come from a human donor with active or convalescent COVID-19. The donor label of this sample is uncertain. The CDR3 runs from the conserved cysteine through the conserved F or W. D genes are given only for firm matches. Size is omitted from some rows. Given values are once, few, many or a class for expanded clones.

TRBV6-5	TRBD2	14	.	TRBJ2-2	CASKGLAKTGELFF	TGTGCCAGCAAGGGACTAGCGAAGACCGGGGAGCTGTTTTTT
TRBV9	TRBD2	17	.	TRBJ2-2	CASSPRTSGATAGELFF	TGTGCCAGCAGCCCCCGGACTAGCGGGGCGACCGCCGGGGAGCTGTTTTTT
TRBV2	.	14	few	TRBJ2-5	CASSEARWEETQYF	TGTGCCAGCAGTGAAGCGCGGTGGGAGGAGACCCAGTACTTC
TRBV5-1	TRBD2	16	.	TRBJ2-5	CASSRGEGGPRETQYF	TGCGCCAGCAGCCGGGGGGAGGGAGGGCCTCGTGAGACCCAGTACTTC
TRBV6-5	.	15	.	TRBJ2-7	CASSPSVGSSLLTYF	TGTGCCAGCAGCCCCAGCGTCGGGTCCTCCCTCCTAACGTACTTC
TRBV27	.	16	once	TRBJ2-3	CASSLSPILSTDTQYF	TGTGCCAGCAGTTTATCCCCGATACTTAGCACAGATACGCAGTATTTT
TRBV11-2	.	14	.	TRBJ2-7	CASSLPGRPYEQYF	TGTGCCAGCAGCTTACCAGGTCGCCCCTACGAGCAGTACTTC
TRBV4-3	.	13	.	TRBJ1-2	CASSQEVSYGYTF	TGCGCCAGCAGCCAAGAAGTCAGCTATGGCTACACCTTC
TRBV5-4	TRBD2	15	.	TRBJ2-7	CASSGGLDLSYEQYF	TGTGCCAGCAGCGGGGGACTAGACCTCTCGTACGAGCAGTACTTC
TRBV19	TRBD1	14	.	TRBJ2-7	CASRKGASSYEQYF	TGTGCCAGTAGAAAGGGGGCGAGCTCCTACGAGCAGTACTTC
TRBV29-1	.	13	.	TRBJ2-1	CSVGASEGNEQFF	TGCAGCGTTGGGGCTAGCGAGGGCAATGAGCAGTTCTTC
TRBV9	TRBD1	15	.	TRBJ2-1	CASSVSTGAYNEQFF	TGTGCCAGCAGCGTGTCAACAGGGGCCTACAATGAGCAGTTCTTC
TRBV2	.	13	.	TRBJ1-1	CASSDRANTEAFF	TGTGCCAGCAGTGACCGAGCGAACACTGAAGCTTTCTTT
TRBV3-1/TRBV3-2	TRBD2	14	.	TRBJ2-7	CASSASGASYEQYF	TGTGCCAGCAGCGCTAGCGGGGCATCCTACGAGCAGTACTTC
TRBV18	TRBD2	16	.	TRBJ2-3	CASSPLTGGSTDTQYF	TGTGCCAGCTCACCATTAACGGGAGGCTCGACAGATACGCAGTATTTT
TRBV27	.	17	once	TRBJ1-1	CASSTPGGDTGRTEAFF	TGTGCCAGCAGTACCCCCGGGGGGGATACGGGTCGGACTGAAGCTTTCTTT
TRBV7-2	.	13	.	TRBJ1-1	CASSLGGGDEAFF	TGTGCCAGCAGCCTGGGAGGCGGGGATGAAGCTTTCTTT
TRBV7-3	.	13	once	TRBJ1-6	CASSLQAYSPLHF	TGTGCCAGCAGCTTACAGGCTTATTCACCCCTCCACTTT
TRBV11-2	.	13	.	TRBJ1-5	CASSISGNQPQHF	TGTGCCAGCAGCATATCGGGAAATCAGCCCCAGCATTTT
TRBV15	TRBD2	17	once	TRBJ2-4	CATSFGLAGGPRDIQYF	TGTGCCACCAGCTTCGGACTAGCGGGAGGGCCGAGAGACATTCAGTACTTC
TRBV10-2	.	17	.	TRBJ2-7	CAKGQGDASGRPYEQYF	TGCGCCAAGGGACAGGGGGACGCTAGCGGGAGACCCTACGAGCAGTACTTC
TRBV29-1	TRBD2	15	.	TRBJ2-1	CSAPRGLAGDGEQFF	TGCAGCGCCCCCAGGGGACTAGCGGGAGATGGGGAGCAGTTCTTC
TRBV28	.	15	.	TRBJ2-7	CASSVPQGSSYEQYF	TGTGCCAGCAGTGTCCCACAGGGATCCTCCTACGAGCAGTACTTC
TRBV7-9	.	12	.	TRBJ1-2	CASSFIGDGYTF	TGTGCCAGCAGCTTTATAGGGGATGGCTACACCTTC
TRBV30	TRBD2	18	.	TRBJ2-5	CAWSPRLAGGPYGETQYF	TGTGCCTGGAGTCCTCGGCTAGCGGGGGGACCGTACGGGGAGACCCAGTACTTC
TRBV12-3/TRBV12-4	.	13	.	TRBJ2-2	CASTGIGSGELFF	TGTGCCAGCACGGGGATAGGGTCCGGGGAGCTGTTTTTT
TRBV6-5	.	14	.	TRBJ1-5	CAATKDYSNQPQHF	TGTGCCGCGACAAAGGATTATAGCAATCAGCCCCAGCATTTT
TRBV15	.	15	.	TRBJ1-1	CATSPQEVGPTEAFF	TGTGCCACCAGCCCCCAGGAAGTGGGGCCAACTGAAGCTTTCTTT
TRBV28	.	11	.	TRBJ2-5	CASSEEETQYF	TGTGCCAGCAGTGAGGAAGAGACCCAGTACTTC
TRBV5-1	.	15	.	TRBJ1-2	CASSLGQAIPYGYTF	TGCGCCAGCAGCTTGGGACAGGCAATCCCCTATGGCTACACCTTC
TRBV20-1	TRBD1	14	.	TRBJ1-6	CSASRDRPNSPLHF	TGCAGTGCTAGTCGGGACAGGCCCAATTCACCCCTCCACTTT
TRBV10-3	TRBD2	16	.	TRBJ2-7	CAISEWSGDRSYEQYF	TGTGCCATCAGTGAGTGGAGCGGGGACCGCTCCTACGAGCAGTACTTC
TRBV2	.	13	.	TRBJ2-3	CASSGLVIDTQYF	TGTGCCAGCAGTGGGCTGGTCATAGATACGCAGTATTTT
TRBV6-2/TRBV6-3	.	15	.	TRBJ2-5	CASSWGDATQETQYF	TGTGCCAGCAGCTGGGGGGACGCAACGCAAGAGACCCAGTACTTC
TRBV5-1	TRBD2	15	.	TRBJ2-7	CASSLAIAGGGEQYF	TGCGCCAGCAGCTTGGCTATAGCGGGAGGCGGTGAGCAGTACTTC
TRBV12-5	.	20	.	TRBJ2-3	CASGLVGSLSWGPHTDTQYF	TGTGCTAGTGGTTTGGTAGGGAGTCTCTCCTGGGGGCCACACACAGATACGCAGTATTTT